The source of this TCR beta chain is a study of blood T cell repertoires in COVID-19. Across the whole study: Some COVID-19 samples were acute and others convalescent; all came from the United States, Italy and Spain.

J gave up 5 bases and V 8 bases, and 11 bases lay outside the gene matches. The length of the CDR3 is 15 residues. CDR1 and CDR2 (germline): MDHEN, SYDVKM. Using immunoSEQ multiplex PCR, the repertoire was profiled, and TCRdb retains in-frame clones only, with some absent. Here the sample spans 200,000 to 300,000 clones, about 89% being singletons. The sequence was collected from a woman in her sixties or seventies who had recovered from COVID-19. What was sequenced was peripheral blood. The V and J genes are TRBV28 and TRBJ1-5; 8 bases line up with TRBD1. The CDR3 protein is CASGQGVYTYQPQHF. Here the CDR3 DNA reads TGTGCCAGCGGACAGGGAGTTTATACATATCAGCCCCAGCATTTT.